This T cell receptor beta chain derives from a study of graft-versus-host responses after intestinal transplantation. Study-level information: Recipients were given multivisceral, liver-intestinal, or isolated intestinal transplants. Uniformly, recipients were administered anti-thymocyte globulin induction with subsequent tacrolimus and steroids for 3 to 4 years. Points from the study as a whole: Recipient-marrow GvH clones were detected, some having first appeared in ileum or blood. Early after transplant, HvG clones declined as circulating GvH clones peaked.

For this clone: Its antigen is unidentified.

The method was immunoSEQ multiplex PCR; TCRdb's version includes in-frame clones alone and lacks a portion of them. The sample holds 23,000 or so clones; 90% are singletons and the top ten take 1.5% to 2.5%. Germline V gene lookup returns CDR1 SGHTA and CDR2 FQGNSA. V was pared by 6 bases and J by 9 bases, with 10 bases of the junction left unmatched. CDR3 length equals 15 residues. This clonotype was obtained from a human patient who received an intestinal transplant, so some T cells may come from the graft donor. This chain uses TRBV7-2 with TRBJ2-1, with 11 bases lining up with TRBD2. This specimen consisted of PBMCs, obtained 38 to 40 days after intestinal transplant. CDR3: CASRGFSGRGGEQFF. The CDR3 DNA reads TGTGCCAGCAGGGGTTTTAGCGGGAGGGGCGGTGAGCAGTTCTTC.